Listed below are T cell receptor beta chains from one sample, sequenced in a study of cytomegalovirus exposure and HLA in healthy donors. Assay: immunoSEQ multiplex PCR; the TCRdb copy retains only in-frame clones and omits some. The table shows about 200,000 clones, with 70% to 80% occurring only once. Specimen: PBMCs. The receptors were gathered from a man in his forties in good health and CMV-seronegative. CDR3s include the opening cysteine and the closing phenylalanine or tryptophan. Fields, in order: D gene, V gene, J gene, clone size, CDR3 protein, CDR3 DNA. D genes are given only for firm matches. For some rows the clone size is stated as once, few or many, or as a class when expanded; others skip it.

D: TRBD1; V: TRBV7-9; J: TRBJ1-5; size: .; CDR3: CSSSLAGQGAGQPQHF; DNA: TGTTCCAGCAGCTTAGCGGGACAGGGGGCAGGTCAGCCCCAGCATTTT
D: .; V: TRBV20-1; J: TRBJ2-2; size: .; CDR3: CSAENSGELFF; DNA: TGCAGTGCCGAGAACAGCGGGGAGCTGTTTTTT
D: .; V: TRBV18; J: TRBJ2-1; size: .; CDR3: CASSPQSGENEQFF; DNA: TGTGCCAGCTCACCCCAGTCGGGTGAGAATGAGCAGTTCTTC
D: .; V: TRBV11-2; J: TRBJ2-7; size: .; CDR3: CASSFERQRTYEQYF; DNA: TGTGCCAGCAGCTTTGAACGACAGAGGACCTACGAGCAGTACTTC
D: .; V: TRBV2; J: TRBJ1-4; size: .; CDR3: CASSDYRDTSNEKLFF; DNA: TGTGCCAGCAGTGATTACCGGGACACCAGTAATGAAAAACTGTTTTTT
D: TRBD2; V: TRBV28; J: TRBJ2-3; size: once; CDR3: CASGSPSGSGITDTQYF; DNA: TGTGCCAGCGGATCGCCTAGCGGGAGTGGAATCACAGATACGCAGTATTTT
D: .; V: TRBV6-1; J: TRBJ2-7; size: .; CDR3: CASSVLQESYEQYF; DNA: TGTGCCAGCAGTGTTTTACAGGAATCCTACGAGCAGTACTTC
D: .; V: TRBV9; J: TRBJ1-1; size: .; CDR3: CASSPGQNTEAFF; DNA: TGTGCCAGCAGCCCCGGACAGAACACTGAAGCTTTCTTT
D: TRBD1; V: TRBV10-1; J: TRBJ2-7; size: .; CDR3: CASKGQPEPYEQYF; DNA: TGCGCCAGCAAGGGACAGCCGGAACCCTACGAGCAGTACTTC
D: TRBD2; V: TRBV23-1; J: TRBJ2-3; size: .; CDR3: CASSHNHGTSFGPPGTDTQYF; DNA: TGCGCCAGCAGTCACAACCATGGGACTAGTTTTGGGCCACCCGGCACAGATACGCAGTATTTT
D: TRBD1; V: TRBV5-1; J: TRBJ2-5; size: .; CDR3: CASSSSGGSTREQYF; DNA: TGCGCCAGCAGCTCCTCAGGGGGCTCAACTCGGGAGCAGTACTTC
D: TRBD1; V: TRBV30; J: TRBJ2-7; size: once; CDR3: CAWSGDRGPTQQYF; DNA: TGTGCCTGGAGCGGGGACAGGGGGCCCACACAGCAGTACTTC
D: .; V: TRBV12-5; J: TRBJ2-5; size: .; CDR3: CASGLNTETQYF; DNA: TGTGCTAGTGGTCTTAACACGGAGACCCAGTACTTC
D: TRBD2; V: TRBV6-5; J: TRBJ2-2; size: .; CDR3: CASSSRTSAGTGELFF; DNA: TGTGCCAGCAGTTCCAGGACTAGCGCGGGCACCGGGGAGCTGTTTTTT
D: TRBD1; V: TRBV12-5; J: TRBJ1-4; size: .; CDR3: CASGDRGGSNEKLFF; DNA: TGTGCTAGTGGGGACAGGGGGGGATCTAATGAAAAACTGTTTTTT
D: TRBD1; V: TRBV5-4; J: TRBJ2-2; size: .; CDR3: CASSLVRGLRGGELFF; DNA: TGTGCCAGCAGCTTGGTCAGGGGGCTACGAGGCGGGGAGCTGTTTTTT
D: TRBD1; V: TRBV19; J: TRBJ2-7; size: .; CDR3: CASSRRTGGENSYEQYF; DNA: TGTGCCAGTAGTAGAAGGACAGGGGGCGAGAACTCCTACGAGCAGTACTTC
D: .; V: TRBV30; J: TRBJ1-6; size: .; CDR3: CAWRSIVSSYNSPLHF; DNA: TGTGCCTGGAGGTCCATTGTCAGCTCCTATAATTCACCCCTCCACTTT
D: .; V: TRBV7-9; J: TRBJ2-1; size: few; CDR3: CASSFNHNEQFF; DNA: TGTGCCAGCAGCTTCAATCACAATGAGCAGTTCTTC
D: .; V: TRBV2; J: TRBJ1-2; size: .; CDR3: CASRRGNYGYTF; DNA: TGTGCCAGCAGGCGGGGGAACTATGGCTACACCTTC
D: TRBD2; V: TRBV27; J: TRBJ2-3; size: few; CDR3: CASREGGTSTDTQYF; DNA: TGTGCCAGCCGGGAGGGCGGGACTAGCACAGATACGCAGTATTTT
D: .; V: TRBV27; J: TRBJ1-1; size: .; CDR3: CASSERPLNTEAFF; DNA: TGTGCCAGCTCAGAGCGGCCGTTGAACACTGAAGCTTTCTTT
D: TRBD1; V: TRBV6-5; J: TRBJ1-1; size: .; CDR3: CASSYDRGPKPEAFF; DNA: TGTGCCAGCAGTTACGACAGGGGCCCGAAACCTGAAGCTTTCTTT
D: TRBD2; V: TRBV7-8; J: TRBJ2-3; size: .; CDR3: CASSQDPSGVRTDTQYF; DNA: TGTGCCAGCAGCCAAGATCCTAGCGGGGTCCGCACAGATACGCAGTATTTT
D: TRBD1; V: TRBV6-6; J: TRBJ2-5; size: .; CDR3: CASSVRQGAWETQYF; DNA: TGTGCCAGCAGTGTACGTCAGGGGGCTTGGGAGACCCAGTACTTC
D: .; V: TRBV6-6; J: TRBJ1-2; size: .; CDR3: CASTSEYGMGYTF; DNA: TGTGCCAGCACCTCGGAGTATGGCATGGGCTACACCTTC
D: .; V: TRBV7-9; J: TRBJ2-2; size: .; CDR3: CASMTRENTGELFF; DNA: TGTGCCAGCATGACTAGGGAGAACACCGGGGAGCTGTTTTTT